This TCR beta chain was captured in a study of persistence of HIV-infected CD4 T cells. CDR3 size: 15 residues. Germline V lookup: CDR1 LNHDA, CDR2 SQIVND (reference sequence). Trimming took off 6 bases at V and 6 bases at J, with 18 bases between the two ends. Cells were stimulated with overlapping HIV-1 Gag 15-mer peptides. CD40L-negative CD69-negative CD45RO-high memory CD4+ T cells were sorted as populations depleted of antigen-responding cells. The immunoSEQ assay was version 4, run in survey mode. The data were produced by immunoSEQ multiplex PCR, yet TCRdb's version contains in-frame clones alone and is incomplete. Of around 39,000 clones in the sample, about 81% were seen once. This clone was detected only once. The antigen remains unidentified.

The sequenced sample was cultured CD4+ T cells from PBMCs, obtained from a patient who received antiretroviral therapy. The J gene is TRBJ1-5, the V gene TRBV19, with D perhaps TRBD1 (5 bases). The TCR was taken from an adult with HIV. The donor label of this sample is uncertain. The DNA for the CDR3 is TGTGCCAGTAGCTTCAGGGAGGCGATAGGTCAGCCCCAGCATTTT. Protein sequence: CASSFREAIGQPQHF.